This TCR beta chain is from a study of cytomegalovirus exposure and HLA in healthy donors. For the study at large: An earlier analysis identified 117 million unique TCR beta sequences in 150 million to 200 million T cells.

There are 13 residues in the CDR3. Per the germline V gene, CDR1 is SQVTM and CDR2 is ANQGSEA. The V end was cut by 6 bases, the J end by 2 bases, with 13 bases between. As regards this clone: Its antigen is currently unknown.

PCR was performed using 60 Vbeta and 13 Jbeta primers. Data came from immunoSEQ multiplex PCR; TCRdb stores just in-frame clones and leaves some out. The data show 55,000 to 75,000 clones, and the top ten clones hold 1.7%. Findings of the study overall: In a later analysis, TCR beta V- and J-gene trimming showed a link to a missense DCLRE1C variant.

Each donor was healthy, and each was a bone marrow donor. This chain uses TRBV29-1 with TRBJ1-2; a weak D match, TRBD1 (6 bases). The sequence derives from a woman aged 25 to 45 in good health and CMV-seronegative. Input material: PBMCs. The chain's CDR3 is CSVSRDTNYGYTF. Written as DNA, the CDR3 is TGCAGCGTGTCCCGGGACACAAACTATGGCTACACCTTC.